These 8 T cell receptor beta chains came from one sample sequenced in a study of PD-1 blockade in classical Hodgkin lymphoma. The assay was immunoSEQ multiplex PCR, and TCRdb's table has in-frame clones only and misses some. This sample carries over 20,000 clones, around 70% of them seen once, and the ten largest clones take 24%. Brentuximab vedotin exposure varied, and every patient relapsed after autologous stem cell transplantation. Material: peripheral blood mononuclear cells (PBMCs), obtained before the second cycle of nivolumab. These receptors were taken from a human donor with classical Hodgkin lymphoma.

The chain employs TRBV12-5 and TRBJ2-1, with D perhaps TRBD1 (6 bases). The CDR3 runs to 12 residues. Germline V lookup: CDR1 LGHNT, CDR2 FRNRAP. Written as DNA, the CDR3 is TGTGCCTCCCTGGGGGCGGATAATGAGCAGTTCTTC. Translation: CASLGADNEQFF.

The chain combines TRBV2 with TRBJ2-1; 7 positions agree with TRBD2. Trimming took 3 bases from V and 8 from J; bases not matched to a gene: 7. Per the germline V gene, CDR1 is SNHLY and CDR2 is FYNNEI. The CDR3 is 14 amino acids. CDR3 nucleotides: TGTGCCAGCAGTGATCGCGGGAGTTCCTATGAGCAGTTCTTC. Residues: CASSDRGSSYEQFF.

The chain has TRBV27 and TRBJ2-1, with a tentative D call TRBD2 (6 bases). CDR1 is MNHEY, CDR2 SMNVEV, per germline (reference sequence). The germline V and J ends were trimmed by 6 bases and 3 bases, with 12 bases remaining between them. The CDR3 contains 14 residues. The CDR3 sequence is CASRDGLYYNEQFF. The CDR3 nucleotides are TGTGCCAGCAGGGATGGACTATACTACAATGAGCAGTTCTTC.

The chain uses TRBV5-6 and TRBJ2-3; unclear D gene. V lost 4 bases and J lost 0, with 15 bases in between. Germline-derived CDR1 and CDR2 are SGHDT and YYEEEE. The CDR3 is made up of 16 amino acids. CDR3 nucleotides: TGTGCCAGCAGCCCCGGAGTGGAACGGAGCACAGATACGCAGTATTTT. The encoded protein is CASSPGVERSTDTQYF.

The gene calls are TRBV6-5 and TRBJ2-7, with TRBD1 as a possible D gene (6 bases). The CDR3 contains 15 residues. In germline, CDR1 is MNHEY, CDR2 SVGAGI. V dropped 6 bases and J dropped 0 bases, with 15 bases sitting between them. CDR3 loop: CASSNGQTSSYEQYF. CDR3 DNA: TGTGCCAGCAGCAATGGACAGACGAGCTCCTACGAGCAGTACTTC.

This sequence joins TRBV27 and TRBJ1-2; D ambiguous. CDR3 length: 16 amino acids. Germline lookup yields CDR1 MNHEY and CDR2 SMNVEV (reference sequence). Trimming cost V 4 bases and J 5 bases, with 20 bases left between them. CDR3 in DNA: TGTGCCAGCAGTTCCAGGTCTAACTCGGACCGTTATGGCTACACCTTC. It yields the protein CASSSRSNSDRYGYTF.

The rearrangement joins TRBV18 to TRBJ2-2, with D hard to call. Germline CDR1 and CDR2: KGHSH and LQKENI. The CDR3 contains 14 residues. V dropped 2 bases and J dropped 6 bases, with 10 bases sitting between them. The CDR3 reads CASSPRREAGELFF. The CDR3 bases are TGTGCCAGCTCACCAAGGAGAGAAGCCGGGGAGCTGTTTTTT.

The chain joins TRBV5-1 to TRBJ1-1; D may be TRBD1 (5 bases). From germline, CDR1 is SGHRS and CDR2 YFSETQ. The V end was cut by 4 bases, the J end by 1 base, with 11 bases between. The CDR3 extends over 14 amino acids. CDR3: CASSPGDGNTEAFF. The DNA of the CDR3 is TGCGCCAGCAGCCCGGGGGACGGGAACACTGAAGCTTTCTTT.